The TCR beta chain described here comes from a study of blood T cell repertoires in COVID-19. Sequencing used immunoSEQ multiplex PCR; TCRdb keeps in-frame clones, though not all of them. The sample has about 200,000 clones; about nine tenths are singletons. In regard to this clone: One end of the junction does not line up with germline, which may come from a read error.

The CDR3 consists of 14 residues. CDR1 is SEHNR, CDR2 FQNEAQ, per germline (reference sequence). Sequences were obtained from peripheral blood. The sequence was obtained from a man aged 18 to 30 with active or convalescent COVID-19. The chain recombines TRBV7-9 with TRBJ2-7, with 7 nucleotides matching TRBD2. The CDR3 DNA is TGTGCCAGCAGCTTAGTAACTAGCGCCGCCCCCATTAACTTC. Translating it yields CASSLVTSAAPINF.